This TCR beta chain originates from a study of Ad26.COV2.S vaccination and SARS-CoV-2 variants. This clone was recorded a few times. TCRdb's table, derived via immunoSEQ multiplex PCR, lists solely in-frame clones and lacks some. The repertoire holds over 450,000 clones, with 89% as singletons. Treatment here: approximately 18 received Ad26.COV2.S at low or high dose, single or two shots; several received placebo; per-sample allocation not given. Specimen acquisition occurred on day 63 following the initial vaccine or placebo injection. The CDR3 is made up of 15 amino acids. Germline V lookup: CDR1 SGDLS, CDR2 YYNGEE. V lost 1 base to trimming and J lost 1 base, with 11 bases between them.

The chain combines TRBV9 with TRBJ1-1, with D hard to call. The TCR sequence derives from a person aged 18-65 years who received the Ad26.COV2.S COVID-19 vaccine or a placebo. This specimen consisted of peripheral blood, obtained in a trial of Ad26.COV2.S vaccine versus placebo. The CDR3 sequence: CASSVLSQPNTEAFF. The CDR3 coding sequence is TGTGCCAGCAGCGTACTTTCACAGCCGAACACTGAAGCTTTCTTT.